This TCR beta chain was profiled in a study of shared clonotypes between healthy human individuals. Study information: The donor group consisted of two women and a few men, aged 18 to 49. Study-wide results and caveats: Clonotype sharing across several donors was observed for 4% to 6.5% of naive CD4 clonotypes. Naive subsets usually exceeded memory subsets in estimated richness.

Profiled with immunoSEQ multiplex PCR; TCRdb holds only in-frame clones, not every one. The sample contains around 2.1 million clones, around 95% of which appear only once. Comments on this clone: Its antigen is not known.

The CDR3 runs 15 residues. V was shortened by 2 bases and J by 2 bases, with 11 bases between the two germline ends. Germline values: CDR1 SGHVS, CDR2 FNYEAQ. The chain links TRBV7-6 to TRBJ2-3; D remains ambiguous. The sequence came from a man younger than 35 in good health. Input material: naive CD4+ T cells sorted from blood. Subset given: CD45RA+ positively selected. CDR3 coding DNA: TGTGCCAGCAGCTTAAATTGGGCCTCCACAGATACGCAGTATTTT. Its translation: CASSLNWASTDTQYF.